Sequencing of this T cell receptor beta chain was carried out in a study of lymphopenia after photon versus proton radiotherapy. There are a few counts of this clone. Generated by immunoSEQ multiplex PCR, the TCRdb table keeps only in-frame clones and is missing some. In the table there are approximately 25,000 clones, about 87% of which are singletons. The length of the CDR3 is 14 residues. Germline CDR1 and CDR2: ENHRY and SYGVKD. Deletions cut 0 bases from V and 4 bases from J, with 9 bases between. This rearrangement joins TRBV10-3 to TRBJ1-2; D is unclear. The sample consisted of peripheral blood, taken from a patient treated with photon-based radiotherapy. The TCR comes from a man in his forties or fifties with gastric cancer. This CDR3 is CAISESGEGYGYTF. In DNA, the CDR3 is TGTGCCATCAGTGAGTCCGGGGAAGGCTATGGCTACACCTTC.